The entry below gives a single T cell receptor (beta chain) sequence along with its context. Ages ranged from 18 to 89 years, with residence in about two dozen US areas. These data are taken from a study of blood T cell repertoires in COVID-19. The CDR3 runs 15 residues. Losses at the gene ends were 5 bases for V and 2 bases for J; bases not matched to a gene: 6. The V gene's germline CDR1 is SGHTA and CDR2 FQGNSA. Under the authors' procedure: Reference gene primer amplification gave estimated nucleated cell counts. Method: immunoSEQ multiplex PCR; TCRdb's copy keeps in-frame clones and lacks some. For V, J and clone size, that table is used; D and trimming come from the DNA. This table has over 200,000 clones, 88% appearing once.

The specimen sequenced was PBMCs or T cells enriched from blood (not recorded which). V and J are TRBV7-2 and TRBJ1-5, with 7 bases matching TRBD1. This clonotype was obtained from a woman aged 25-40 years who had been exposed to COVID-19. The CDR3 region is CASSPTGTGNQPQHF. The CDR3 nucleotides are TGTGCCAGCAGCCCGACAGGGACCGGCAATCAGCCCCAGCATTTT.